This T cell receptor beta chain was identified in a study of metastatic and nonmetastatic thyroid tumors. On the study more broadly: The comparison covered peripheral blood and tumor or nodule tissue in malignant and benign thyroid patients. Study-wide results and caveats: Significantly greater TCR beta diversity was reportedly found in malignant thyroid tumors than in benign nodules (in blood and tumor).

Every patient underwent thyroid surgery untreated. V was pared by 5 bases and J by 6 bases, with 4 bases of the junction left unmatched. CDR1 is MDHEN, CDR2 SYDVKM, per germline. This CDR3 is 14 amino acids long. This clone came up a few times. Its antigen remains unknown. TCRdb re-called the PCR reads with MiXCR. This table has around 15,000 clones, roughly 22% appearing once. This clonotype was sampled from a female donor with papillary thyroid cancer or a benign thyroid nodule (not recorded which). Some clones in this sample may be carry-over from other donors' samples. V is TRBV28 and J is TRBJ2-2; 9 bases are a match to TRBD2. The source material was adjacent normal tissue. The CDR3 protein is CASSRTSAAGELFF. In DNA, the CDR3 is TGTGCCAGCAGTCGGACTAGCGCGGCCGGGGAGCTGTTTTTT.